One sample yielded the 8 T cell receptor beta chains listed below, sequenced in a study of T cells in Graves' hyperthyroidism and ophthalmopathy. Researchers took RNA transcripts and amplified the TCR beta CDR3 regions from them. HTBI primers were used for first-round RT-PCR of the TCR CDR3. TCRdb reprocessed the multiplex PCR reads via MiXCR and lists one record per CDR3 protein. The table lists about 480,000 distinct CDR3 sequences, around 15% of them singletons. Sequencing used blood. The receptors here all came from a woman aged 18 to 35 with Graves' hyperthyroidism.

The rearrangement links TRBV20-1 to TRBJ2-3; 13 nucleotides line up with TRBD2. The germline V gene encodes CDR1 DFQATT and CDR2 SNEGSKA (reference sequence). Losses at the gene ends were 3 bases for V and 5 bases for J; bases not matched to a gene: 8. The CDR3 spans 16 residues. The CDR3 DNA reads TGCAGTGCTAGTACTGGACTAGCGGGAGAAATAGATACGCAGTATTTT. This codes for CSASTGLAGEIDTQYF.

This clonotype has a count of ten or more. CDR3 residues: CASSSGTLPNEQFF. As DNA, the CDR3 is TGTGCCAGCAGTTCGGGGACGCTCCCCAATGAGCAGTTCTTC. The rearrangement uses TRBV12-3 or TRBV12-4 and TRBJ2-1; D is possibly TRBD1 or TRBD2 (5 bases each). V was clipped by 4 bases and J by 6 bases, with 13 bases between them. The CDR3 loop spans 14 amino acids.

This clonotype has just a few counts. The chain combines TRBV5-1 with TRBJ2-5, with 10 bases that match TRBD2. This CDR3 spans 18 amino acids. In germline, CDR1 is SGHRS, CDR2 YFSETQ. The ends lost 1 base at V and 5 bases at J; junction bases unmatched: 14. The CDR3: CASSLYRLAGASGETQYF. CDR3 nucleotides: TGCGCCAGCAGCTTGTACAGGCTAGCGGGAGCCTCGGGGGAGACCCAGTACTTC. The entire variable domain, with the rest obtained from reference TRBV5-1 and TRBJ2-5, is as follows: KAGVTQTPRYLIKTRGQQVTLSCSPISGHRSVSWYQQTPGQGLQFLFEYFSETQRNKGNFPGRFSGRQFSNSRSEMNVSTLELGDSALYLCASSLYRLAGASGETQYFGPGTRLLVL.

CDR3 region: CASRTSNEQYV. Written as DNA, the CDR3 is TGTGCCAGCAGGACTTCCAACGAGCAGTACGTC. The chain joins TRBV6-1 to TRBJ2-7; no firm D call. Germline loops: CDR1 MNHNS, CDR2 SASEGT. V was cut by 6 bases and J by 5 bases, with 8 bases left in between. The CDR3 consists of 11 residues.

In its sample, this clonotype was seen many times. The CDR3 region is CATSRDLGQGSTEAFF. The DNA of the CDR3 is TGTGCCACCAGCAGAGATTTGGGACAGGGTTCTACTGAAGCTTTCTTT. V gene TRBV15 combines with J gene TRBJ1-1; 9 bases map to TRBD1. This CDR3 has 16 residues. CDR1 LNHNV and CDR2 YYDKDF come from the germline V gene (reference sequence). With V trimmed by 0 bases and J by 5 bases, 7 bases remained unmatched.

To note about this clonotype: This may be a read error: a much more frequent sequence differs by one nucleotide. This likely comes from a read error, as the CDR3 has no conserved phenylalanine or tryptophan at its end. CDR3 DNA sequence: TGTGCCAGCAGTTACTATCCAGGAGGAGAGACCCAGTACTCC. This codes for CASSYYPGGETQYS. The genes are TRBV6-5 and TRBJ2-5; possible D gene TRBD2, 5 bases. CDR3 size: 14 residues. V gave up 1 base and J gave up 4 bases, with 10 bases separating them. Germline V gene data show CDR1 as MNHEY and CDR2 as SVGAGI.

This clonotype has a count of ten or more. The chain employs TRBV24-1 and TRBJ2-1; 8 bases match TRBD2. Per germline, CDR1 KGHDR and CDR2 SFDVKD. The V gene end was trimmed by 3 bases and the J gene end by 5 bases; junction bases not matched to a gene: 11. CDR3 length: 17 residues. Written as DNA, the CDR3 is TGTGCCACCAGTGATGGGGGTGAAAGCGGGGGAGACAATGAGCAGTTCTTC. Its translation: CATSDGGESGGDNEQFF.

The chain uses TRBV12-5 and TRBJ2-7; 13 bases fit TRBD2. The junction had 8 bases not matched to a gene; V was cut back by 1 base and J by 2 bases. Per the germline V gene, CDR1 is LGHNT and CDR2 is FRNRAP. The CDR3 totals 18 residues. The CDR3 region is CASGLAPGTSGAPYEQYF. The CDR3 region has the DNA TGTGCTAGTGGTTTGGCTCCAGGGACTAGCGGGGCACCCTACGAGCAGTACTTC. The full variable domain, with the rest looked up from reference TRBV12-5 and TRBJ2-7, is DARVTQTPRHKVTEMGQEVTMRCQPILGHNTVFWYRQTMMQGLELLAYFRNRAPLDDSGMPKDRFSAEMPDATLATLKIQPSEPRDSAVYFCASGLAPGTSGAPYEQYFGPGTRLTVT.